The clone carrying this TCR beta chain was seen just once. Its antigen remains unknown. This entry comes from a study of cytomegalovirus exposure and HLA in healthy donors. Study outcomes and limitations: When analyzed later, a missense DCLRE1C variant was found to be linked to TCR beta V- and J-gene trimming.

The CDR3 spans 15 residues. V was clipped by 5 bases and J by 6 bases; unmatched bases: 9. Germline lookup yields CDR1 SGHTA and CDR2 FQGNSA. It was with 60 Vbeta and 13 Jbeta primers that the PCR ran. The assay was immunoSEQ multiplex PCR, and TCRdb's table has in-frame clones only and misses some. The table includes some 140,000 clones, over 70% detected once. Sequenced sample: PBMCs. The chain uses TRBV7-2 and TRBJ2-3; 9 positions agree with TRBD1. This clonotype was obtained from a man aged 25-45 years in good health and CMV-seronegative. The CDR3 loop is CASSRQGGRGDTQYF. The CDR3 DNA follows: TGTGCCAGCAGCCGACAGGGGGGCCGAGGTGATACGCAGTATTTT.